This T cell receptor (beta chain) was retrieved from a study of shared clonotypes between healthy human individuals. This clone has just one count. Its antigen is unidentified. Only in-frame clones appear in the TCRdb table, and some are missing; sequencing was by immunoSEQ multiplex PCR. Altogether under 1 million clones are present, roughly 96% being singletons, with the ten largest covering approximately 0.2%. General study findings and limits: Estimated richness values were generally larger in naive subsets than in memory subsets.

Germline V CDR1 and CDR2: LNHDA, SQIVND (reference sequence). Trimming removed 1 base at V and 9 bases at J, with 13 bases between. The CDR3 spans 14 residues. Naive CD8 isolation took CD45RO-negative cells positively selected for CCR7 and excluded terminally differentiated effector memory CD45RA+ cells. This TCR was recovered from a man aged 25 to 45 in good health. The sample taken for sequencing was naive CD8+ T cells sorted from blood. J is TRBJ1-5 and V is TRBV19; TRBD1 might be the D (5 bases). The CDR3 DNA reads as TGTGCCAGTAGTATAGGGACGGGGGAATGGCCCCAGCATTTT. Translated: CASSIGTGEWPQHF.